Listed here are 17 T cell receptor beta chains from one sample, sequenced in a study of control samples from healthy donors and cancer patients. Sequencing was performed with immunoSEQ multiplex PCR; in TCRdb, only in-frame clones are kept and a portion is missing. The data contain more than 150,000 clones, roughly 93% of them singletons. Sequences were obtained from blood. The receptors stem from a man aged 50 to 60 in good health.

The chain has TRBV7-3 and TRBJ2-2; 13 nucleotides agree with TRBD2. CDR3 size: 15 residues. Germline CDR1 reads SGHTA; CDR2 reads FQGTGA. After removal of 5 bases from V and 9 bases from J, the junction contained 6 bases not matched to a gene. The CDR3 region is CASSRTSGSGRELFF. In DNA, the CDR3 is TGTGCCAGCAGCCGGACTAGCGGGAGTGGTAGGGAGCTGTTTTTT.

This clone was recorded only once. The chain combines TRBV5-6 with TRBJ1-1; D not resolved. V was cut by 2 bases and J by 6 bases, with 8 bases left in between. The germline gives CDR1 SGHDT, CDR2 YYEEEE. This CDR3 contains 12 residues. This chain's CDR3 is CASSFTGAEAFF. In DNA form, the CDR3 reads TGTGCCAGCAGCTTTACCGGGGCTGAAGCTTTCTTT.

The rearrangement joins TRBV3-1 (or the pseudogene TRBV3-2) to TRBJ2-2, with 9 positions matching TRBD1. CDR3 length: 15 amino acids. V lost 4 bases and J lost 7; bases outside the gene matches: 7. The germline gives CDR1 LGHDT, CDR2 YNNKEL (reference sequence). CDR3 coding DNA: TGTGCCAGCAGCCTGGGGACAGGGTATAGCGGGGAGCTGTTTTTT. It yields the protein CASSLGTGYSGELFF.

The CDR3 sequence is CASSFYSGGRESVGGGYTF. The CDR3 DNA reads TGTGCCAGCAGTTTCTATAGTGGCGGCAGGGAGTCGGTGGGGGGTGGCTACACCTTC. The chain uses TRBV28 and TRBJ1-2; TRBD1 is a possible D gene (5 bases). The CDR3 spans 19 residues. Germline V CDR1 and CDR2: MDHEN, SYDVKM. V was clipped by 3 bases and J by 7 bases, with 30 bases between them.

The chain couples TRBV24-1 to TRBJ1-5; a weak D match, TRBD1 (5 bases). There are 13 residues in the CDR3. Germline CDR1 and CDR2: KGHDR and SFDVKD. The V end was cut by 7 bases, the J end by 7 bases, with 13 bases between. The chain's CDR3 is CATSEVGGQPQHF. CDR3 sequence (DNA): TGTGCCACCAGCGAGGTTGGGGGGCAGCCCCAGCATTTT.

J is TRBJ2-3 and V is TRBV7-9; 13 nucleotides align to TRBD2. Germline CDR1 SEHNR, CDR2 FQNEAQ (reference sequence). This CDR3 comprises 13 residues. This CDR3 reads CWTSGSSTDTQYF. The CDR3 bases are TGTTGGACTAGCGGGAGTAGCACAGATACGCAGTATTTT.

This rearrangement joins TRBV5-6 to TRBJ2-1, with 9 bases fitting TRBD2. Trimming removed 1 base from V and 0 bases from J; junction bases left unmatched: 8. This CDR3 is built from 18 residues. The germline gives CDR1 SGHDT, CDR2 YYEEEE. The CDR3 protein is CASSLKGSGRSSYNEQFF. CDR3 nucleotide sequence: TGTGCCAGCAGCTTGAAAGGTAGCGGGAGAAGCTCCTACAATGAGCAGTTCTTC. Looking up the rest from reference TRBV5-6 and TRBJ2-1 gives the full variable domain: DAGVTQSPTHLIKTRGQQVTLRCSPKSGHDTVSWYQQALGQGPQFIFQYYEEEERQRGNFPDRFSGHQFPNYSSELNVNALLLGDSALYLCASSLKGSGRSSYNEQFFGPGTRLTVL.

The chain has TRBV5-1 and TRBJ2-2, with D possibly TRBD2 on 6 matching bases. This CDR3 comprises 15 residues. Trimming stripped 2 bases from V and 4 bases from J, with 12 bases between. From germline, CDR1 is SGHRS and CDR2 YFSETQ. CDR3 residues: CASSLDGSGTGELFF. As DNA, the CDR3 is TGCGCCAGCAGCTTAGACGGGAGTGGCACCGGGGAGCTGTTTTTT.

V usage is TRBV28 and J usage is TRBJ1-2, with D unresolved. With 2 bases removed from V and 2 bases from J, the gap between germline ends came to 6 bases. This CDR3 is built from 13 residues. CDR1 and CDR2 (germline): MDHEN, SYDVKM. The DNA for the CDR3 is TGTGCCAGCAGTTTACAGGAAAACTATGGCTACACCTTC. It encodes CASSLQENYGYTF.

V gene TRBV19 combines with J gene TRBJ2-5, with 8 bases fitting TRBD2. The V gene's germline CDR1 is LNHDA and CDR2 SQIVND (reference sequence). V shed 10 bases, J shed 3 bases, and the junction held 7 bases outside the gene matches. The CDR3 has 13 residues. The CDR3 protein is CATGGQLEETQYF. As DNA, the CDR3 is TGTGCCACGGGGGGGCAACTTGAAGAGACCCAGTACTTC.

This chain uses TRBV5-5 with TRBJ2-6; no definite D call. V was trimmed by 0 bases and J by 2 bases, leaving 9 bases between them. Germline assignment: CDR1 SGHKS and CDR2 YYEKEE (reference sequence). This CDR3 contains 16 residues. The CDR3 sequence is CASSLASPTGANVLTF. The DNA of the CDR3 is TGTGCCAGCAGCTTGGCGAGTCCGACTGGGGCCAACGTCCTGACTTTC.

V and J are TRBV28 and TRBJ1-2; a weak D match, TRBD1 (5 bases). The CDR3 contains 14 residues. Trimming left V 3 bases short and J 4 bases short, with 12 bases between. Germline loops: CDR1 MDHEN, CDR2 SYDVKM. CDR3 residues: CASSLGGNVYGYTF. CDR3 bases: TGTGCCAGCAGTTTGGGGGGGAACGTCTATGGCTACACCTTC.

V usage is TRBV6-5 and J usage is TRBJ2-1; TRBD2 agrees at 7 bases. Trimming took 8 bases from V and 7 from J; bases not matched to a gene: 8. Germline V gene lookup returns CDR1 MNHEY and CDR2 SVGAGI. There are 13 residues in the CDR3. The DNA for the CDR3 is TGTGCCAGCCCAGGACTAGGAAGAAATGAGCAGTTCTTC. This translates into CASPGLGRNEQFF.

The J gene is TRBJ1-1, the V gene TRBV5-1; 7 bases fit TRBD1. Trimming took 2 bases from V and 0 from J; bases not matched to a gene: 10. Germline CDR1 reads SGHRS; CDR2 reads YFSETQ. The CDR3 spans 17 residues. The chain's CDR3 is CASSFSPGGVLNTEAFF. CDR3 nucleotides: TGCGCCAGCAGCTTTTCGCCAGGGGGTGTATTGAACACTGAAGCTTTCTTT.

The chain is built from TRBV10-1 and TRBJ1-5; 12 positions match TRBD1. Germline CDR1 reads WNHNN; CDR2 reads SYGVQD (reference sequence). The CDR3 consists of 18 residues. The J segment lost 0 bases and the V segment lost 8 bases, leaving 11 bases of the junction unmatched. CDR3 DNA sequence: TGCGCCAGCTTAGTCCGGGACAGGGGGCAATATAGCAATCAGCCCCAGCATTTT. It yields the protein CASLVRDRGQYSNQPQHF.

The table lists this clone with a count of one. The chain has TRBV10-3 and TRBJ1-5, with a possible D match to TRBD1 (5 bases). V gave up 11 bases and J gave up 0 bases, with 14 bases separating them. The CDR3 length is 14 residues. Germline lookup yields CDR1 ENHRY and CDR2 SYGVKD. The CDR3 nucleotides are TGTGCCGTCGGGACTCCTTATAGCAATCAGCCCCAGCATTTT. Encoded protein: CAVGTPYSNQPQHF.

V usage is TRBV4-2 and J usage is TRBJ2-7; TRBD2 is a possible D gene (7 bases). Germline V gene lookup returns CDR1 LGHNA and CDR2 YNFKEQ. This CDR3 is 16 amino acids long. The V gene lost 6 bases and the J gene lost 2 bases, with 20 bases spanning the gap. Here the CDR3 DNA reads TGTGCCAGCAGGAAGAGGGGGGGCGAGTCAACCTACGAGCAGTACTTC. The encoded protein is CASRKRGGESTYEQYF.